What follows describes a single TCR beta chain. Its matching antigen is unknown. After removal of 5 bases from V and 1 base from J, the junction contained 6 bases not matched to a gene. The CDR3 runs 15 residues. CDR1 is MDHEN and CDR2 is SYDVKM in the germline V gene. The table came from immunoSEQ multiplex PCR; TCRdb's copy has only in-frame clones and leaves some out. The sample consists of 4,500 to 6,000 clones, 94% of them appearing once. These data belong to a study of T cells after posttransplantation cyclophosphamide. Study conclusions and caveats: TRB overlap between skin or GI tissue T cells and blood was limited. Later blood repertoires were often dominated by clones from the donor CD8+ memory compartment.

Sequenced input: CD4+ T cells sorted from bone marrow. The receptor's source is a woman aged 60-70 years in good health, CMV-negative, and a related stem cell transplant donor. V is TRBV28 and J is TRBJ2-3; the match to TRBD2 covers 7 bases. The CDR3: CASSPAGVGTDTQYF. The CDR3 DNA reads TGTGCCAGCAGTCCCGCGGGGGTCGGCACAGATACGCAGTATTTT.